Listed here are 11 T cell receptor beta chains from one sample, sequenced in a study of blood T cell repertoires in COVID-19. Using immunoSEQ multiplex PCR, the repertoire was profiled, and TCRdb retains in-frame clones only, with some absent. Of roughly 70,000 clones in the sample, about 91% were seen once. Sequences were obtained from peripheral blood. The receptors stem from a human donor with active COVID-19. The donor label of this sample is uncertain.

The chain employs TRBV5-1 and TRBJ2-7, with 12 bases aligning to TRBD2. V was pared by 0 bases and J by 3 bases, with 13 bases of the junction left unmatched. The germline gives CDR1 SGHRS, CDR2 YFSETQ. The CDR3 contains 19 residues. This CDR3 reads CASSLVLGSSGRAYYEQYF. Written as DNA, the CDR3 is TGCGCCAGCAGCTTGGTTTTAGGATCTAGCGGGAGGGCCTACTACGAGCAGTACTTC.

A remark on this clone: The same CDR3 is also encoded by other DNA sequences in this sample. This chain uses TRBV19 with TRBJ2-7; 10 nucleotides agree with TRBD1. The V and J ends lost 6 bases and 3 bases, in that order; junction bases with no gene match: 2. The CDR3 runs 13 residues. Germline values: CDR1 LNHDA, CDR2 SQIVND (reference sequence). CDR3 in amino acids: CASSRTGGYEQYF. CDR3 nucleotide sequence: TGTGCCAGTAGCCGGACAGGGGGCTACGAGCAGTACTTC. The full variable domain, completed using reference TRBV19 and TRBJ2-7, is DGGITQSPKYLFRKEGQNVTLSCEQNLNHDAMYWYRQDPGQGLRLIYYSQIVNDFQKGDIAEGYSVSREKKESFPLTVTSAQKNPTAFYLCASSRTGGYEQYFGPGTRLTVT.

The gene calls are TRBV6-5 and TRBJ2-1; D might be TRBD1 (6 bases). Germline V lookup: CDR1 MNHEY, CDR2 SVGAGI. Trimming cost V 4 bases and J 11 bases, with 21 bases left between them. The CDR3 extends over 15 amino acids. CDR3 bases: TGTGCCAGCAGTTCCCCCTTCCGGGACACCGATAAGCAGTTCTTC. It is translated as CASSSPFRDTDKQFF.

The CDR3, as DNA: TGTGCCAGTAGTATAGTTCTCGGGACTTCCTACGAGCAGTACTTC. It specifies CASSIVLGTSYEQYF. The J gene is TRBJ2-7, the V gene TRBV19; D might be TRBD2 (6 bases). Germline CDR1 LNHDA, CDR2 SQIVND (reference sequence). Deletions cut 1 base from V and 1 base from J, with 11 bases between. The CDR3 length is 15 residues.

This clone was picked up one time. The V and J genes are TRBV30 and TRBJ2-7, with TRBD1 as a possible D gene (7 bases). CDR3 length: 15 residues. The germline CDR1 and CDR2 sequences are GTSNPN and SVGIG (reference sequence). V lost 3 bases and J 1 base, leaving 16 bases between the germline ends. CDR3 loop: CAWRSGGRKSYEQYF. CDR3 in DNA: TGTGCCTGGAGATCAGGGGGGCGCAAATCCTACGAGCAGTACTTC.

The chain recombines TRBV6-5 with TRBJ2-1, with TRBD2 as a possible D gene (6 bases). V was cut by 6 bases and J by 0 bases, with 12 bases left in between. This CDR3 has 15 amino acids. Germline V gene data show CDR1 as MNHEY and CDR2 as SVGAGI. DNA for the CDR3: TGTGCCAGCAGATTAGCGGTCCCCTCCTACAATGAGCAGTTCTTC. Its protein product is CASRLAVPSYNEQFF.

The V call is TRBV30, the J call TRBJ1-5; no reliable D call. V was cut by 6 bases and J by 5 bases, with 14 bases left in between. The CDR3 totals 13 residues. Germline V gene sequence: CDR1 GTSNPN, CDR2 SVGIG (reference sequence). CDR3 DNA: TGTGCCTGCGGGAGTGGTAGTGATCAGCCCCAGCATTTT. This codes for CACGSGSDQPQHF.

The rearrangement uses TRBV27 and TRBJ1-4, with TRBD1 as a possible D gene (6 bases). Germline CDR1 and CDR2: MNHEY and SMNVEV (reference sequence). V was shortened by 8 bases and J by 8 bases, with 18 bases between the two germline ends. The CDR3 consists of 14 residues. CDR3 in DNA: TGTGCCAGCTCCTTCGGGACACTTAAAGAAAAACTGTTTTTT. The encoded protein is CASSFGTLKEKLFF.

A single count supports this clone. V is TRBV19 and J is TRBJ2-3; D is perhaps TRBD2 (5 bases). The CDR3 sequence is 13 residues long. CDR1 and CDR2 (germline): LNHDA, SQIVND (reference sequence). Trimming cost V 5 bases and J 6 bases, with 12 bases left between them. In DNA form, the CDR3 reads TGTGCCAGTAGTCGGGCCCGCGGGGATACGCAGTATTTT. Protein product: CASSRARGDTQYF. Full variable domain (rest looked up from reference TRBV19 and TRBJ2-3): DGGITQSPKYLFRKEGQNVTLSCEQNLNHDAMYWYRQDPGQGLRLIYYSQIVNDFQKGDIAEGYSVSREKKESFPLTVTSAQKNPTAFYLCASSRARGDTQYFGPGTRLTVL.

The chain employs TRBV6-5 and TRBJ1-6, with 8 bases lining up with TRBD1. The CDR3 contains 14 residues. Trimming cost V 6 bases and J 6 bases; bases outside gene matches: 4. The germline CDR1 and CDR2 sequences are MNHEY and SVGAGI. In DNA form, the CDR3 reads TGTGCCAGCAGAACGGACAGGGTTAATTCACCCCTCCACTTT. This gives the protein CASRTDRVNSPLHF.

The chain recombines TRBV5-1 with TRBJ2-5; 13 nucleotides line up with TRBD2. J lost 7 bases, V lost 0 bases, and 9 bases had no gene match. The CDR3 consists of 17 residues. Germline V lookup: CDR1 SGHRS, CDR2 YFSETQ. CDR3 sequence: CASSLGRGLAGDGTQYF. In DNA, the CDR3 is TGCGCCAGCAGCTTGGGTAGAGGACTAGCGGGAGACGGGACCCAGTACTTC.